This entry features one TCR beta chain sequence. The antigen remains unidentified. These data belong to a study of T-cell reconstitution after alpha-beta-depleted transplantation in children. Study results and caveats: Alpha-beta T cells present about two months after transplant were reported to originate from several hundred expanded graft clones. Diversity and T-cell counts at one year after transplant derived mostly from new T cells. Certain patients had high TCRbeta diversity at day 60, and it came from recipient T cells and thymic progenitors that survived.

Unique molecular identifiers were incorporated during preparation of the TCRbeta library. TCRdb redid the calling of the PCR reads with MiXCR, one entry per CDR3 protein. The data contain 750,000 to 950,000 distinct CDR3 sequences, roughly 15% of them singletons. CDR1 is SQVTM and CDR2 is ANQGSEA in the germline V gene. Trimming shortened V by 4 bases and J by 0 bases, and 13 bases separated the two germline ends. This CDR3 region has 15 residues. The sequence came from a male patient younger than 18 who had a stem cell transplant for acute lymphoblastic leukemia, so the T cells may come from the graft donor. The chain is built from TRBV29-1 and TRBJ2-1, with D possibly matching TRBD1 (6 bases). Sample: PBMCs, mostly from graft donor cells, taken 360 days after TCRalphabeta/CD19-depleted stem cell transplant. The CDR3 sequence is CSVVGTLSSYNEQFF. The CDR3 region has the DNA TGCAGCGTTGTAGGGACACTTTCCTCCTACAATGAGCAGTTCTTC.